The clone carrying this T cell receptor (beta chain) has a handful of counts. Use of 60 Vbeta and 13 Jbeta primers characterized the PCR. The table came from immunoSEQ multiplex PCR; TCRdb's copy has only in-frame clones and leaves some out. The sample consists of about 130,000 clones, about three quarters of them appearing once. This CDR3 contains 16 residues. Trimming took 5 bases from V and 0 from J; bases not matched to a gene: 4. Germline V CDR1 and CDR2: SGHTA, FQGTGA. This entry comes from a study of cytomegalovirus exposure and HLA in healthy donors. The sequenced sample was PBMCs. The gene calls are TRBV7-3 and TRBJ2-2, with TRBD1 matching 9 bases. The sequence was obtained from a male donor in good health and CMV-seronegative. The CDR3 protein is CASSQQGATNTGELFF. In DNA, the CDR3 is TGTGCCAGCAGCCAACAGGGGGCTACGAACACCGGGGAGCTGTTTTTT.